Sequencing of this T cell receptor (beta chain) was carried out in a study of T-cell reconstitution after alpha-beta-depleted transplantation in children. The study, taken as a whole, reports: Alpha-beta T cells about two months after transplant reportedly derived from several hundred expanded graft clones. A year had passed since transplant, and T-cell counts and diversity by then came mostly from newly produced T cells.

This clonotype has more than one count but fewer than ten. No antigen is known for it. The TCRbeta library was prepared with unique molecular identifiers. TCRdb reprocessed the PCR reads via MiXCR and lists one record per CDR3 protein. The sample holds around 300,000 distinct CDR3 sequences, approximately 23% seen once. The CDR3 spans 15 residues. The ends were cut back, 7 bases at V and 0 bases at J, with 19 bases in the middle. Germline values: CDR1 SQVTM, CDR2 ANQGSEA. The chain couples TRBV29-1 to TRBJ2-7; D possibly matches TRBD1 or TRBD2 (6 bases each). This TCR came from a male patient aged 5 to 17 who had a stem cell transplant for acute lymphoblastic leukemia, so the T cells may come from the graft donor. Here the sequenced sample was PBMCs, mostly from graft donor cells, taken 180 days after TCRalphabeta/CD19-depleted stem cell transplant. In nucleotides, the CDR3 is TGCAGCGCTGCACGTCGGGGGCTCAGCTCCTACGAGCAGTACTTC. Protein sequence: CSAARRGLSSYEQYF.